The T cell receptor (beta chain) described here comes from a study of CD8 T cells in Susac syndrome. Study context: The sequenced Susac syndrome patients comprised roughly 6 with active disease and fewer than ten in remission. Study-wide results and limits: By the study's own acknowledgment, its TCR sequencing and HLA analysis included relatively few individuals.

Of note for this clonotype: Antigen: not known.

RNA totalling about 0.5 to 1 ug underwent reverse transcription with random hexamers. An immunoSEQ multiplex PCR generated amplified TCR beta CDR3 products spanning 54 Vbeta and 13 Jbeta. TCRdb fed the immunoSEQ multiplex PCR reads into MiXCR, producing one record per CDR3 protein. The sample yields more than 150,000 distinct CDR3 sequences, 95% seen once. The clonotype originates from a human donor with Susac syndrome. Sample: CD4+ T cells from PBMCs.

CDR3 sequence reads: CASSQEGTGVEAFF. The CDR3, as DNA: TGCGCCAGCAGCCAAGAAGGGACAGGGGTTGAAGCTTTCTTT. The rearrangement uses TRBV4-3 and TRBJ1-1, with 10 bases that match TRBD1. This CDR3 has 14 residues. Germline CDR1 reads LGHNA; CDR2 reads YSLEER. V shed 0 bases and J 7 bases; nucleotides not matched to a gene: 2.